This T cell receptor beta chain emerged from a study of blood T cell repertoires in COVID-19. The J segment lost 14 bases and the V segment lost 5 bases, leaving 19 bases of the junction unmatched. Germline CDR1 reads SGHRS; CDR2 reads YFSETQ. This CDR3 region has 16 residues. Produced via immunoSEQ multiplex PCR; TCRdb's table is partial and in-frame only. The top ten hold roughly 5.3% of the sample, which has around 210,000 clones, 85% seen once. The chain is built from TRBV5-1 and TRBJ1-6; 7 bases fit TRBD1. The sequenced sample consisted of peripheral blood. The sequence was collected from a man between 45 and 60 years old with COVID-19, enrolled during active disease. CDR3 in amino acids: CASSWYPGTDTSALHF. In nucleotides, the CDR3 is TGCGCCAGCAGTTGGTACCCGGGGACAGATACTTCGGCCCTCCACTTT.